This TCR beta chain was recorded in a study of shared clonotypes between healthy human individuals. On the study more broadly: The people who gave samples were two women and three men aged 18 to 49. Study-wide findings and caveats: A handful of donors showed sharing of about 4.6% of naive CD4 clonotypes.

This clone has only one observation. As yet, its antigen is unknown. CDR3 size: 14 residues. V lost 0 bases to trimming and J lost 8 bases, with 13 bases between them. Germline values: CDR1 SGHDN, CDR2 FVKESK. Clones were sequenced by immunoSEQ multiplex PCR, and TCRdb holds only the in-frame ones, with some missing. In the table there are 2 million to 2.5 million clones, 80% to 95% of which are singletons. The chain carries TRBV14 and TRBJ1-2, with D hard to call. Sequencing was performed on naive CD4+ T cells from PBMCs. The subset here: CD45RA+ positively selected. This receptor was taken from a man between 18 and 35 years old in good health. Some clones in this sample may be carry-over from other donors' samples. The CDR3 region is CASSQDSRTGGYTF. The CDR3 nucleotides read TGTGCCAGCAGCCAAGACAGTCGTACGGGGGGCTACACCTTC.